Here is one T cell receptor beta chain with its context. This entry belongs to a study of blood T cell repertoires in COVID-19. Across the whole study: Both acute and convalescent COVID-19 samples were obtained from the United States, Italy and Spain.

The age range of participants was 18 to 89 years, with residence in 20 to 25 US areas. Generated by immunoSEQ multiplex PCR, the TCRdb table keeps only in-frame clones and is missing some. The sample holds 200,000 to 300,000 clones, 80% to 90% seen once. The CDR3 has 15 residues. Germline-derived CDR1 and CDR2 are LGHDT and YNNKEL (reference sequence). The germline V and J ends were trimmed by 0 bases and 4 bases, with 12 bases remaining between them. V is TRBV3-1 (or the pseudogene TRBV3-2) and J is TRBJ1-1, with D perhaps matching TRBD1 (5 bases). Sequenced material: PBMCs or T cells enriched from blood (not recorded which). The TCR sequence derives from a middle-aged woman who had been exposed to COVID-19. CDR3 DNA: TGTGCCAGCAGCCAAGATCTGGGAAGGGGCACTGAAGCTTTCTTT. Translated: CASSQDLGRGTEAFF.